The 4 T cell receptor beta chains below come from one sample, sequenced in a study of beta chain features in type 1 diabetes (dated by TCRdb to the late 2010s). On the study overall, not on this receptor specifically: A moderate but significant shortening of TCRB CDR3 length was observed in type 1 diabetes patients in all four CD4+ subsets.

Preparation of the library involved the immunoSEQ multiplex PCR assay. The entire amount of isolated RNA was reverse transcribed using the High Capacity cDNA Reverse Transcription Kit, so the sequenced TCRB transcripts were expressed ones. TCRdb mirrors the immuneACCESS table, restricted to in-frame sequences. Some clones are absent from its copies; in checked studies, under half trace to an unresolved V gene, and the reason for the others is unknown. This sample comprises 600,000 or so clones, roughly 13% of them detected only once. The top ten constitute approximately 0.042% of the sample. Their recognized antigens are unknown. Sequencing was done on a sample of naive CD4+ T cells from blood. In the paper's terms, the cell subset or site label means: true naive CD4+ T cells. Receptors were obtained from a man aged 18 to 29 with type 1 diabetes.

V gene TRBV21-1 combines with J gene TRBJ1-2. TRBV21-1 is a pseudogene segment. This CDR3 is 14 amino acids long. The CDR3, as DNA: TGTGCCAGCAACCCCGGGACCCCGACGCGAGGCTACACCTTC. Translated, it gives CASNPGTPTRGYTF.

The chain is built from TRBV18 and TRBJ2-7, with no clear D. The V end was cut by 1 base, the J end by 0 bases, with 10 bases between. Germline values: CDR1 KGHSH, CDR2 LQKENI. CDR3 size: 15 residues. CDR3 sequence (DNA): TGTGCCAGCTCACCACGGGCCGACAACTCCTACGAGCAGTACTTC. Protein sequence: CASSPRADNSYEQYF.

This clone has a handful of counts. The CDR3 DNA follows: TGTGCCAGCAGCTTAGTGGCCGCTAACTATGGCTACACCTTC. Translation gives CASSLVAANYGYTF. J is TRBJ1-2 and V is TRBV7-8, with D unresolved. The CDR3 length is 14 residues. The germline V and J ends were trimmed by 1 base and 0 bases, with 6 bases remaining between them. Germline V gives CDR1 SGHVS, CDR2 FQNEAQ.

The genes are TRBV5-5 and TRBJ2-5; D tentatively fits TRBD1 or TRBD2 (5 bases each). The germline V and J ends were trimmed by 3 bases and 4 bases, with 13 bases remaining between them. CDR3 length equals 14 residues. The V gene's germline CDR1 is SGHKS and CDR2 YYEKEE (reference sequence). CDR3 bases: TGTGCCAGCAGCTCGGCAGGGAGAGGAGAGACCCAGTACTTC. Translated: CASSSAGRGETQYF.